This T cell receptor beta chain was found in a study of T cell responses to AZD1222 COVID-19 vaccine. Clones were read by immunoSEQ multiplex PCR, and TCRdb kept only the in-frame ones, dropping some. Of approximately 89,000 clones listed, just over 85% were seen once; the top ten hold 5.6%. Germline V lookup: CDR1 SGHTA, CDR2 FQGNSA. V was pared by 3 bases and J by 0 bases, with 10 bases between. This CDR3 spans 15 amino acids. This clone was seen a handful of times. This receptor was identified in an adult who received the AZD1222 COVID-19 vaccine. This chain joins TRBV7-2 and TRBJ2-3; D uncertain. This specimen consisted of peripheral blood, obtained 28 days after the second AZD1222 dose. The CDR3 nucleotides are TGTGCCAGCAGCTTGGCGGCCACTAGCACAGATACGCAGTATTTT. It specifies CASSLAATSTDTQYF. Filled out from reference TRBV7-2 and TRBJ2-3, the complete variable domain reads GAGVSQSPSNKVTEKGKDVELRCDPISGHTALYWYRQSLGQGLEFLIYFQGNSAPDKSGLPSDRFSAERTGGSVSTLTIQRTQQEDSAVYLCASSLAATSTDTQYFGPGTRLTVL.